This T cell receptor beta chain was found in a study of Ad26.COV2.S vaccination and SARS-CoV-2 variants. Overall study context: Ad26.COV2.S given intramuscularly, once or twice 56 days apart.

Regarding the study as a whole: It was reported that spike-specific CD8+ and CD4+ T cell responses were substantially broad after vaccination.

Germline V lookup: CDR1 MGHRA, CDR2 YSYEKL. Trimming cost V 1 base and J 5 bases; bases outside gene matches: 10. The CDR3 covers 17 residues. As to this clone: The antigen remains unidentified.

Treatment denoted: about 20 received Ad26.COV2.S at low or high dose, single or two shots; about 5 received placebo; per-sample allocation not given. Sampling happened 63 days after the first vaccine or placebo injection. Only in-frame clones appear in the TCRdb table, and some are missing; sequencing was by immunoSEQ multiplex PCR. The data contain under 500,000 clones, 80% to 95% of them singletons. The sequence was obtained from a person aged 18-60 years who received the Ad26.COV2.S COVID-19 vaccine or a placebo. The specimen was peripheral blood, collected in a trial of Ad26.COV2.S vaccine versus placebo. The J gene is TRBJ1-4, the V gene TRBV4-1; 7 bases are a match to TRBD1. The CDR3: CASSQVPPGQMNEKLFF. CDR3 sequence (DNA): TGCGCCAGCAGCCAAGTACCCCCGGGACAGATGAATGAAAAACTGTTTTTT.